This TCR beta chain originates from a study of cytomegalovirus exposure and HLA in healthy donors (dated by TCRdb to the late 2010s). For the wider study: According to a later analysis, the 110 or so validation repertoires were produced on the same platform as the roughly 600 repertoires of the first cohort. Besides the first cohort of more than 650 subjects, a separate validation cohort made up of around 120 different subjects was used. The study aimed to test whether signatures of past pathogen exposure could be identified by cataloging public T cell receptors. To predict cytomegalovirus infection status, the study brought together high-throughput TCR immunosequencing, statistical association of individual TCRs with disease status, and machine learning.

Study-wide conclusions, independent of this receptor: It was suggested by the authors that the approach could potentially be generalized to other disease states and immunological phenotypes. The classifier was reported to diagnose cytomegalovirus status with high specificity and sensitivity in both the original and validation cohorts. In the study, some 160 TCR beta chains were listed as associated with cytomegalovirus. The validation cohort had no HLA typing available for a later analysis, so co-occurrence within that cohort was assessed over all 130 or so repertoires. In vitro tests confirmed that a few of the cytomegalovirus-associated TCR beta chains recognize cytomegalovirus antigens. Most TCR sequences were seen in very few donors, while some public TCRs were found in many individuals. Of the cluster scores, about 94% were above 0 in a later analysis, which found that TCRs clustered in the first cohort also tended to co-occur in the 120 or so validation repertoires.

Donors formed part of the validation cohort, which comprised over a hundred subjects and was distinct from the first cohort of under 800 subjects. The germline V gene provides CDR1 WSHSY and CDR2 SAAADI. CDR3 length: 16 amino acids, cysteine to phenylalanine. The sequence is cut down to CDR3 DNA, 48 bases in frame from base 1. V and J are trimmed by 2 bases and 4 bases, and the gene matches miss 5 bases of the junction. Library preparation used the immunoSEQ multiplex PCR assay. As for the original processing: To diagnose cytomegalovirus status from the catalog of TCR beta chain sequences, a statistical classification framework was built. This immuneACCESS table, as held by TCRdb, lists in-frame sequences with V and J called but not all clones. Of the missing ones, under half trace to an unresolved V gene in checked studies; the others have no known cause. The DNA gave D and trimming, while V, J and clone size come from that table. A total of some 61,000 clones appear in this sample, 95% to 98% of them only once. The ten largest clones represent around 1.6% of the sample.

For this clone: Its antigen specificity is not known. No much larger clone exists at a distance of one base, and base qualities are not known.

This receptor chain uses TRBV10-2 and TRBJ2-7, and 13 junction bases match TRBD2. The receptor was derived from a woman between 18 and 29 years old in good health and CMV-seropositive. What was sequenced was PBMCs. The bases read TGCGCCAGCAGTGAGCCGAGACTAGCGGGAGGATACGAGCAGTACTTC. Translation gives CASSEPRLAGGYEQYF.